This T cell receptor (beta chain) emerged from a study of spatial heterogeneity in lung cancer. The CDR3 extends over 13 amino acids. Germline CDR1 SEHNR, CDR2 FQNEAQ (reference sequence). V was cut by 3 bases and J by 9 bases, with 11 bases left in between. This clonotype has at least ten counts. MiXCR, applied by TCRdb to the 5' RACE reads, yields one record per CDR3 protein. The sample has more than 95,000 distinct CDR3 sequences, 12% seen once. The time point is: blood at routine non-recurrence follow-up after resection. TCRs were sequenced from unsorted whole RNA of tumor, nontumor lung or PBMC. Material: PBMCs, obtained at follow-up. The gene calls are TRBV7-9 and TRBJ2-2, with D perhaps TRBD2 (6 bases). This receptor was obtained from a male donor with early-stage non-small cell lung cancer. The CDR3 nucleotides are TGTGCCAGCAGCTTCGGAGGGTTCCGGGAGCTGTTTTTT. Translation: CASSFGGFRELFF.